The present T cell receptor (beta chain) was sequenced within a study of cytomegalovirus exposure and HLA in healthy donors. Study results and limitations: Rarity characterized most TCR sequences, yet some public TCRs appeared in many donors.

PCR amplification relied on 60 Vbeta primers (plus 13 Jbeta primers). The repertoire was sequenced with immunoSEQ multiplex PCR; TCRdb's copy has only in-frame clones and lacks some. Here the sample spans 120,000 to 150,000 clones, approximately 70% being singletons. Germline V gene data show CDR1 as MNHNS and CDR2 as SASEGT. This CDR3 comprises 15 residues. Trimming left V 1 base short and J 9 bases short, with 15 bases between. In regard to this clone: No antigen is known for it.

The chain couples TRBV6-1 to TRBJ2-2; D is undetermined. Material for sequencing was PBMCs. The TCR sequence derives from a human donor in good health. The CDR3 bases are TGTGCCAGCAGTGAAGATCTCTCCTATTCCCGGGAGCTGTTTTTT. Protein sequence: CASSEDLSYSRELFF.